The 10 T cell receptor beta chains in this list originate from one sample, sequenced in a study of Graves' ophthalmopathy and Graves' hyperthyroidism. The TCR beta CDR3 regions underwent amplification from RNA transcripts. HTBI primers were used in a first-round RT-PCR, which preceded a second-round multiplex PCR. TCRdb ran MiXCR on the multiplex PCR reads and lists one entry per CDR3 protein. This table holds 230,000 or so distinct CDR3 sequences, around 45% found once. Sequencing was carried out using peripheral blood. The receptor set was obtained from an adult man with Graves' ophthalmopathy.

This clonotype occurred many times. The chain combines TRBV7-6 with TRBJ1-5, with 8 bases identical to TRBD1. Germline V gene data show CDR1 as SGHVS and CDR2 as FNYEAQ. J gave up 7 bases and V 4 bases, and 6 bases lay outside the gene matches. The CDR3 sequence is 14 residues long. The CDR3 DNA follows: TGTGCCAGCAGCTCAGGACAGGGCGGACAGCCCCAGCATTTT. Encoded protein: CASSSGQGGQPQHF.

The chain has TRBV20-1 and TRBJ1-5; D is possibly TRBD1 (5 bases). The CDR3 contains 15 residues. Germline loops: CDR1 DFQATT, CDR2 SNEGSKA (reference sequence). The V gene lost 3 bases and the J gene lost 7 bases, with 19 bases spanning the gap. CDR3 in DNA: TGCAGTGCTAGGGGAGAAATGGGGGTAAGCCAGCCCCAGCATTTT. Amino acid sequence: CSARGEMGVSQPQHF.

The J gene is TRBJ2-7, the V gene TRBV11-2, with D possibly TRBD1 on 7 matching bases. CDR3 length equals 19 residues. Looked up from germline, CDR1 is SGHAT and CDR2 is FQNNGV. V lost 2 bases and J 4 bases, leaving 27 bases between the germline ends. CDR3: CASSLSRTGLTGAKYEQYF. The CDR3, as DNA: TGTGCCAGCAGCTTAAGCAGGACAGGTTTAACGGGGGCGAAATACGAGCAGTACTTC.

The chain employs TRBV25-1 and TRBJ1-1; TRBD1 might be the D (5 bases). Germline assignment: CDR1 MGHDK and CDR2 SYGVNS. Deletions cut 6 bases from V and 5 bases from J, with 16 bases between. The CDR3 contains 14 residues. The DNA of the CDR3 is TGTGCCAGCAGACCCGGGACGGCCTTTACTGAAGCTTTCTTT. It specifies CASRPGTAFTEAFF. The variable domain in full, with the rest retrieved from reference TRBV25-1 and TRBJ1-1, is EADIYQTPRYLVIGTGKKITLECSQTMGHDKMYWYQQDPGMELHLIHYSYGVNSTEKGDLSSESTVSRIRTEHFPLTLESARPSHTSQYLCASRPGTAFTEAFFGQGTRLTVV.

This clonotype showed up just a few times. The V and J genes are TRBV4-2 and TRBJ1-2; no firm D call. The germline V gene encodes CDR1 LGHNA and CDR2 YNFKEQ. This CDR3 spans 16 amino acids. Trimming shortened V by 5 bases and J by 8 bases, and 24 bases separated the two germline ends. In DNA, the CDR3 is TGTGCCAGCAGCGGCGGGTCGGGGTCGGGCGTGCGGGGCTACACCTTC. This sequence encodes CASSGGSGSGVRGYTF.

This rearrangement joins TRBV25-1 to TRBJ2-2; no clear D. CDR1 is MGHDK, CDR2 SYGVNS, per germline. The CDR3 runs 11 residues. With 6 bases removed from V and 9 bases from J, the gap between germline ends came to 8 bases. CDR3 sequence reads: CASRSNRELFF. DNA of the CDR3: TGTGCCAGCAGATCCAACCGGGAGCTGTTTTTT.

This rearrangement joins TRBV5-1 to TRBJ1-1; D not resolved. Trimming removed 0 bases at V and 1 base at J, with 4 bases between. The V gene's germline CDR1 is SGHRS and CDR2 YFSETQ. This CDR3 spans 13 amino acids. CDR3 amino acids: CASSLDSNTEAFF. CDR3 coding DNA: TGCGCCAGCAGCTTGGACTCGAACACTGAAGCTTTCTTT.

This clonotype has more than one count but fewer than ten. The chain uses TRBV20-1 and TRBJ2-5; perhaps D is TRBD1 or TRBD2 (5 bases each). Germline values: CDR1 DFQATT, CDR2 SNEGSKA (reference sequence). V gave up 0 bases and J gave up 5 bases, with 22 bases separating them. CDR3 length: 17 amino acids. The CDR3 spells CSARDPSSPGRGETQYF. CDR3 DNA sequence: TGCAGTGCTAGAGATCCCTCCTCCCCAGGACGGGGCGAGACCCAGTACTTC.

This clonotype was seen a few times. The V call is TRBV7-9, the J call TRBJ1-2; a weak D match, TRBD1 (5 bases). Germline V CDR1 and CDR2: SEHNR, FQNEAQ (reference sequence). The CDR3 loop spans 12 amino acids. Trimming stripped 5 bases from V and 6 bases from J, with 10 bases between. The CDR3 DNA is TGTGCCAGCAGCCCCTCGGGGGATGGCTACACCTTC. Translation gives CASSPSGDGYTF.

The chain couples TRBV20-1 to TRBJ1-4, with TRBD2 matching 7 bases. The J call is uncertain, as TRBJ2-2 better fits the DNA end. Germline V gives CDR1 DFQATT, CDR2 SNEGSKA (reference sequence). CDR3 length: 16 amino acids. CDR3 in DNA: TGCAGTGCTAGACGTCCCGGGACTACCGGCACCGGGGAGCTGTTTTTT. Its translation is CSARRPGTTGTGELFF.